This T cell receptor beta chain came from a study of post-analysis software for immune sequencing data. Study-wide background: Relapsing-remitting, secondary progressive and progressive-relapsing forms made up the multiple sclerosis disease courses.

The CDR3 loop spans 16 amino acids. Trimming cost V 5 bases and J 0 bases; bases outside gene matches: 6. Germline CDR1 is ENHRY and CDR2 is SYGVKD. Note on this clonotype: Its specificity is unknown.

Unique molecular identifiers were built into the TCR beta cDNA libraries. One entry per CDR3 protein results from TCRdb running MiXCR on the PCR reads. The data show hundreds of thousands of distinct CDR3 sequences, over 45% seen once. General study points: Significantly decreased normalized Chao1 diversity was recorded for multiple sclerosis patients relative to controls. Elevated frequency relative to controls characterized roughly 5 TRBV segments in patients, TRBV5-6, TRBV5-1 and TRBV20-1 among them. Samples sharing a preparation batch grouped tightly together when assessed by F measure.

Specimen: blood. This chain connects TRBV10-3 to TRBJ2-3; the match to TRBD1 covers 9 bases. This TCR was recovered from a girl between 2 and 10 years old with multiple sclerosis. The CDR3 DNA follows: TGTGCCATCAGTTCACCGGGACAGGGCAGCACAGATACGCAGTATTTT. Its translation is CAISSPGQGSTDTQYF.